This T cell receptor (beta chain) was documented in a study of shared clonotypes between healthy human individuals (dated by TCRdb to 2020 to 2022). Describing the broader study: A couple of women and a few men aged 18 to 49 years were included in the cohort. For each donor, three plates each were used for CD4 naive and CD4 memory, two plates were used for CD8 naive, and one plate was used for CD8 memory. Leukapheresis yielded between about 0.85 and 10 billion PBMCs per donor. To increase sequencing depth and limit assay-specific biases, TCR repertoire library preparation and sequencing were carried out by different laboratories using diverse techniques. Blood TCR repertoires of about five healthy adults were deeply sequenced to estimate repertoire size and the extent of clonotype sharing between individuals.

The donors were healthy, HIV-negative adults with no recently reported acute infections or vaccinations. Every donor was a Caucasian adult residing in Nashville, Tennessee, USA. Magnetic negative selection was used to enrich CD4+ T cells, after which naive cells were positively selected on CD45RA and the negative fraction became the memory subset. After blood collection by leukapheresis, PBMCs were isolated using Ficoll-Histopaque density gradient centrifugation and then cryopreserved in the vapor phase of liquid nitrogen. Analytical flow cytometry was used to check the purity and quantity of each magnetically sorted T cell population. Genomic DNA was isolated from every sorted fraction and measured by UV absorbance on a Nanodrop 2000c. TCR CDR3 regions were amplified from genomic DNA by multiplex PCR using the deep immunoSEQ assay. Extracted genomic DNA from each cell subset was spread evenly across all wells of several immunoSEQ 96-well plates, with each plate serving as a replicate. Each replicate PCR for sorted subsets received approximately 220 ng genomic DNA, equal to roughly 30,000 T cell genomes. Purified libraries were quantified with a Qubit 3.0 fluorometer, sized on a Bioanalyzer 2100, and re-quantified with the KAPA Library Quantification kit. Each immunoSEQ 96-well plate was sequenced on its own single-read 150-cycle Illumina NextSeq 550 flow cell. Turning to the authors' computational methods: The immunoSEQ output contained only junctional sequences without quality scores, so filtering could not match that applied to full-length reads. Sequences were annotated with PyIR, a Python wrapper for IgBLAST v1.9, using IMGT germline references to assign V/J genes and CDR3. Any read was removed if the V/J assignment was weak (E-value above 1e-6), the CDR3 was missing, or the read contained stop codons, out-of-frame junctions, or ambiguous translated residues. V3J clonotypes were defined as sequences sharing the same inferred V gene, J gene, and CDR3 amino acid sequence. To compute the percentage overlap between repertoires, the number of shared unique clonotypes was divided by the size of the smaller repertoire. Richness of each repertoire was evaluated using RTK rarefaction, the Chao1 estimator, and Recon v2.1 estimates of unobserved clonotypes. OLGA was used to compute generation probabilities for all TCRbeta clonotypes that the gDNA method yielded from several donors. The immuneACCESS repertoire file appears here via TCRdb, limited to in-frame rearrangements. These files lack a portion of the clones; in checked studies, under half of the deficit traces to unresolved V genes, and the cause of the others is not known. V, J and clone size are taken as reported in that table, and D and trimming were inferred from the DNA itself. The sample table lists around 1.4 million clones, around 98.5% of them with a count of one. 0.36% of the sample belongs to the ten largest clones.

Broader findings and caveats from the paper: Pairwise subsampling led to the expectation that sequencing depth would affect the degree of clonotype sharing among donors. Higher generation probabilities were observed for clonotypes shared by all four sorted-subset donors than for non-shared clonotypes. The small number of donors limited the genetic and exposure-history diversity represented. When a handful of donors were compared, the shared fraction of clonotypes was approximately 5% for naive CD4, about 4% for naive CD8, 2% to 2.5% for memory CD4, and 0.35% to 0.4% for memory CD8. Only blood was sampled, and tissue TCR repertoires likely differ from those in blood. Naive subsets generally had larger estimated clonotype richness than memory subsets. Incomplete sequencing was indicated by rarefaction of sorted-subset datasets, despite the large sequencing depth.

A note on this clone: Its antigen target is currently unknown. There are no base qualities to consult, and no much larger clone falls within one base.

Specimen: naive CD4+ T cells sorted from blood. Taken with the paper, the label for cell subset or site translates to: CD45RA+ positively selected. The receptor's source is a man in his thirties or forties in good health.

The DNA sequence is as follows: TGCAGTGCTCATATATACGAGCAGTACTTC. It codes for CSAHIYEQYF. The chain couples TRBV20-1 to TRBJ2-7; too little of a D gene remains to name it. Its CDR3 holds 10 amino acids, cysteine through phenylalanine. The kept DNA is CDR3 alone, 30 bases in frame from the first base. V drops 5 bases and J drops 4 bases, leaving 6 bases in between. CDR1 and CDR2 are read off the germline V gene (reference sequence) as DFQATT and SNEGSKA.